This passage covers 30 T cell receptor beta chains from one sample sequenced in a study of cytomegalovirus exposure and HLA in healthy donors. The PCR was carried out with 60 Vbeta primers and 13 Jbeta primers. Produced via immunoSEQ multiplex PCR; TCRdb's table is partial and in-frame only. This table has approximately 190,000 clones, roughly 80% appearing once. Sequences were obtained from PBMCs. Receptors were obtained from a man aged 35 to 55 in good health and CMV-seropositive.

CDR3 sequence (DNA): TGTGCCAGCAGTGGGGACAGGGAGGCCCCCTACGAGCAGTACTTC. Translation: CASSGDREAPYEQYF. The genes are TRBV27 and TRBJ2-7; TRBD1 matches 9 bases. Trimming at V came to 5 bases and at J to 2 bases, leaving 7 bases not matched to a gene. The CDR3 is 15 amino acids. Germline V gene sequence: CDR1 MNHEY, CDR2 SMNVEV (reference sequence).

This chain uses TRBV9 with TRBJ2-5, with a weak D call TRBD1 (6 bases). The V gene lost 0 bases and the J gene lost 0 bases, with 9 bases spanning the gap. The CDR3 has 15 amino acids. Germline loops: CDR1 SGDLS, CDR2 YYNGEE. Here the CDR3 reads CASSVADRNQETQYF. The CDR3 nucleotides are TGTGCCAGCAGCGTAGCTGACAGGAACCAAGAGACCCAGTACTTC.

This CDR3 reads CATSLSRTGELFF. The CDR3 DNA sequence: TGTGCCACCAGCTTATCGCGAACCGGGGAGCTGTTTTTT. J is TRBJ2-2 and V is TRBV15; no firm D call. V lost 5 bases to trimming and J lost 5 bases, with 9 bases between them. CDR3 length: 13 amino acids. Germline CDR1 is LNHNV and CDR2 is YYDKDF (reference sequence).

This clone was observed a few times. At one of its ends the junction is not consistent with the germline gene, which may arise from a read error. For the CDR3, the DNA is TGTGCCAGCACCTTAAGCCCCCTATTCGAGCAGTTCTTC. The encoded protein is CASTLSPLFEQFF. V usage is TRBV7-2 and J usage is TRBJ2-1; D uncertain. From germline, CDR1 is SGHTA and CDR2 FQGNSA. This CDR3 spans 13 amino acids.

CDR3 loop: CASSQDQQGWEQYF. CDR3 bases: TGCGCCAGCAGCCAAGATCAACAGGGGTGGGAGCAGTACTTC. This rearrangement joins TRBV4-3 to TRBJ2-7, with 7 bases lining up with TRBD1. The CDR3 covers 14 residues. Germline assignment: CDR1 LGHNA and CDR2 YSLEER. V trimming: 0 bases; J trimming: 7 bases; junction bases outside the gene matches: 6.

In its sample, this clone was seen a few times. The chain is built from TRBV5-6 and TRBJ2-7, with D perhaps matching TRBD1 (5 bases). CDR1 and CDR2 from the germline V gene are SGHDT and YYEEEE. The ends were cut back, 1 base at V and 5 bases at J, with 22 bases in the middle. This CDR3 has 17 residues. CDR3 DNA: TGTGCCAGCAGCTTGCTTTACCGGAGAAAGGGGTCCGACGAGCAGTACTTC. Amino acids: CASSLLYRRKGSDEQYF.

The CDR3 DNA reads TGTGCCAGCAGCACTAGCGGGGGGCCCAATGAGCAGTTCTTC. It specifies CASSTSGGPNEQFF. The V and J genes are TRBV11-2 and TRBJ2-1; 12 bases fit TRBD2. Germline values: CDR1 SGHAT, CDR2 FQNNGV. V trimming: 5 bases; J trimming: 6 bases; junction bases outside the gene matches: 2. CDR3 length: 14 amino acids. The full variable domain, in which reference TRBV11-2 and TRBJ2-1 provide the parts outside the CDR3, is EAGVAQSPRYKIIEKRQSVAFWCNPISGHATLYWYQQILGQGPKLLIQFQNNGVVDDSQLPKDRFSAERLKGVDSTLKIQPAKLEDSAVYLCASSTSGGPNEQFFGPGTRLTVL.

The chain combines TRBV30 with TRBJ2-5; possible D gene TRBD1, 8 bases. The CDR3 is 12 amino acids. The ends were cut back, 4 bases at V and 5 bases at J, with 11 bases in the middle. Germline lookup yields CDR1 GTSNPN and CDR2 SVGIG (reference sequence). The DNA for the CDR3 is TGTGCCTGGAACAGGGGGGGGGAGACCCAGTACTTC. Encoded protein: CAWNRGGETQYF.

This clone was observed a few times. The gene calls are TRBV20-1 and TRBJ1-4; 7 bases match TRBD1. The germline gives CDR1 DFQATT, CDR2 SNEGSKA (reference sequence). The CDR3 length is 11 residues. CDR3: CSCGTAEKLFF. The CDR3 DNA reads TGCAGCTGCGGGACAGCCGAAAAACTGTTTTTT.

The chain couples TRBV28 to TRBJ1-2, with D unresolved. The V gene's germline CDR1 is MDHEN and CDR2 SYDVKM. Trimming left V 2 bases short and J 0 bases short, with 7 bases between. The CDR3 runs 14 residues. CDR3 DNA: TGTGCCAGCAGTTTACCCCCAACTAACTATGGCTACACCTTC. Translation gives CASSLPPTNYGYTF.

The chain combines TRBV19 with TRBJ2-2, with TRBD2 identical over 10 bases. CDR1 is LNHDA and CDR2 is SQIVND in the germline V gene (reference sequence). J gave up 0 bases and V 7 bases, and 5 bases lay outside the gene matches. The CDR3 covers 16 residues. CDR3 amino acids: CASTPLAGTNTGELFF. The CDR3 DNA follows: TGTGCCAGTACCCCACTAGCGGGGACGAACACCGGGGAGCTGTTTTTT.

The rearrangement uses TRBV4-3 and TRBJ2-1; 10 bases agree with TRBD2. V shed 0 bases, J shed 6 bases, and the junction held 17 bases outside the gene matches. CDR3 length equals 20 residues. Germline-derived CDR1 and CDR2 are LGHNA and YSLEER. The CDR3 nucleotides read TGCGCCAGCAGCCAAGAAGTGGTAGCGGGGGGCCTAATCGATTGCAATGAGCAGTTCTTC. Translating gives CASSQEVVAGGLIDCNEQFF.

The table lists this clone with a count of one. The V call is TRBV19, the J call TRBJ2-1; D gene uncertain. CDR3 length: 13 residues. The V gene lost 0 bases and the J gene lost 10 bases, with 10 bases spanning the gap. The germline V gene has CDR1 LNHDA and CDR2 SQIVND (reference sequence). CDR3 in DNA: TGTGCCAGTAGTATAGATCTGGAAGCGGAGCAGTTCTTC. It encodes CASSIDLEAEQFF.

The J gene is TRBJ2-2, the V gene TRBV30; 9 positions agree with TRBD1. V lost 3 bases and J lost 1; bases outside the gene matches: 3. The V gene's germline CDR1 is GTSNPN and CDR2 SVGIG (reference sequence). The CDR3 covers 15 residues. The CDR3 DNA sequence: TGTGCCTGGAGACAGGGGGCGCTGAACACCGGGGAGCTGTTTTTT. Translating gives CAWRQGALNTGELFF. The full variable domain, with the rest looked up from reference TRBV30 and TRBJ2-2, is SQTIHQWPATLVQPVGSPLSLECTVEGTSNPNLYWYRQAAGRGLQLLFYSVGIGQISSEVPQNLSASRPQDRQFILSSKKLLLSDSGFYLCAWRQGALNTGELFFGEGSRLTVL.

In its sample, this clone was seen a few times. The J gene is TRBJ2-5, the V gene TRBV6-6; D may be TRBD2 (6 bases). CDR3 length: 14 amino acids. Looked up from germline, CDR1 is MNHNY and CDR2 is SVGAGI (reference sequence). V lost 6 bases to trimming and J lost 5 bases, with 16 bases between them. CDR3 coding DNA: TGTGCCAGCAGCCTCGGGGCGGGGAAGGAGACCCAGTACTTC. Its protein product is CASSLGAGKETQYF.

The J gene is TRBJ2-1, the V gene TRBV4-1; D unresolved. The CDR3 totals 13 residues. Trimming cost V 5 bases and J 7 bases, with 12 bases left between them. Germline V gives CDR1 MGHRA, CDR2 YSYEKL. The CDR3 DNA follows: TGCGCCAGCAGCGCCCTCGTTCGGAATGAGCAGTTCTTC. Translating it yields CASSALVRNEQFF.

The V gene is TRBV27, the J gene TRBJ2-1; TRBD1 aligns across 7 bases. This CDR3 has 19 amino acids. Looked up from germline, CDR1 is MNHEY and CDR2 is SMNVEV (reference sequence). The trim removed 4 bases at V and 3 bases at J, leaving 18 bases unmatched. DNA for the CDR3: TGTGCCAGCAGTTCCCCTCTAGGGTTTGACAGGGAGAACTACAATGAGCAGTTCTTC. Its protein product is CASSSPLGFDRENYNEQFF.

This rearrangement joins TRBV5-1 to TRBJ2-5; 9 nucleotides line up with TRBD1. CDR1 is SGHRS, CDR2 YFSETQ, per germline. The J segment lost 4 bases and the V segment lost 4 bases, leaving 5 bases of the junction unmatched. CDR3 size: 14 residues. The chain's CDR3 is CASSGPTGGETQYF. The CDR3 DNA follows: TGCGCCAGCAGCGGACCGACAGGGGGAGAGACCCAGTACTTC.

This chain joins TRBV19 and TRBJ2-1, with 7 nucleotides matching TRBD1. J lost 6 bases, V lost 1 base, and 6 bases had no gene match. In germline, CDR1 is LNHDA, CDR2 SQIVND (reference sequence). This CDR3 region has 15 residues. CDR3 region: CASSIVGTVPNEQFF. The CDR3 region has the DNA TGTGCCAGTAGTATAGTCGGGACAGTACCCAATGAGCAGTTCTTC. Drawing the rest from reference TRBV19 and TRBJ2-1, the complete variable domain is DGGITQSPKYLFRKEGQNVTLSCEQNLNHDAMYWYRQDPGQGLRLIYYSQIVNDFQKGDIAEGYSVSREKKESFPLTVTSAQKNPTAFYLCASSIVGTVPNEQFFGPGTRLTVL.

The gene calls are TRBV7-9 and TRBJ2-2; D is unclear. The germline V gene has CDR1 SEHNR and CDR2 FQNEAQ (reference sequence). Trimming removed 1 base from V and 7 bases from J, with 4 bases in between. The CDR3 consists of 12 residues. The CDR3 reads CASSLGRGELFF. The CDR3 nucleotides read TGTGCCAGCAGCTTAGGTCGCGGGGAGCTGTTTTTT. The whole variable domain, filled in from reference TRBV7-9 and TRBJ2-2, reads DTGVSQNPRHKITKRGQNVTFRCDPISEHNRLYWYRQTLGQGPEFLTYFQNEAQLEKSRLLSDRFSAERPKGSFSTLEIQRTEQGDSAMYLCASSLGRGELFFGEGSRLTVL.

The chain employs TRBV5-1 and TRBJ2-5; D might be TRBD2 (6 bases). The CDR3 has 14 amino acids. From germline, CDR1 is SGHRS and CDR2 YFSETQ. Trimming left V 5 bases short and J 2 bases short, with 13 bases between. DNA for the CDR3: TGCGCCAGCAGGGAGGGGTTCGGGCAAGAGACCCAGTACTTC. Translating it yields CASREGFGQETQYF.

The rearrangement uses TRBV18 and TRBJ2-5, with 9 nucleotides matching TRBD1. The CDR3 totals 14 residues. The germline V gene encodes CDR1 KGHSH and CDR2 LQKENI. V shed 2 bases, J shed 5 bases, and the junction held 3 bases outside the gene matches. CDR3 sequence (DNA): TGTGCCAGCTCACCAACCGGGACAGGGGAGACCCAGTACTTC. Protein product: CASSPTGTGETQYF.

This clone showed up just a few times. This chain connects TRBV9 to TRBJ2-5; 7 positions agree with TRBD1. CDR1 SGDLS and CDR2 YYNGEE come from the germline V gene. The CDR3 runs 16 residues. V shed 1 base and J 4 bases; nucleotides not matched to a gene: 10. The CDR3 nucleotides read TGTGCCAGCAGCGTATGGACAGGCGCCGGAGGAGAGACCCAGTACTTC. Amino acid sequence: CASSVWTGAGGETQYF.

The chain recombines TRBV5-1 with TRBJ2-7; tentative D call: TRBD2 (6 bases). Germline values: CDR1 SGHRS, CDR2 YFSETQ. The CDR3 spans 13 residues. V dropped 4 bases and J dropped 3 bases, with 11 bases sitting between them. The CDR3 protein is CASSQRRGYEQYF. CDR3 coding DNA: TGCGCCAGCAGCCAAAGGCGGGGCTACGAGCAGTACTTC.

This rearrangement joins TRBV29-1 to TRBJ1-6; the D gene is possibly TRBD1 (6 bases). V was clipped by 6 bases and J by 9 bases, with 18 bases between them. The CDR3 consists of 14 residues. CDR1 and CDR2 (germline): SQVTM, ANQGSEA. CDR3 protein: CSVTLGRGGSPLHF. The CDR3 DNA is TGCAGCGTAACACTGGGCCGAGGGGGTTCACCCCTCCACTTT.

The chain carries TRBV9 and TRBJ1-4, with 10 bases identical to TRBD1. This CDR3 spans 15 amino acids. V gave up 3 bases and J gave up 8 bases; unmatched junction bases: 7. Germline V gene data show CDR1 as SGDLS and CDR2 as YYNGEE. The DNA of the CDR3 is TGTGCCAGCAGCGGACAGGGGGCTATTGACGAAAAACTGTTTTTT. Its translation: CASSGQGAIDEKLFF.

This clone is a singleton in its sample. The chain links TRBV28 to TRBJ2-3; the D gene is possibly TRBD2 (7 bases). Germline V gives CDR1 MDHEN, CDR2 SYDVKM. The V end lost 7 bases, the J end lost 5 bases, and 19 bases lay between the germline ends. This CDR3 spans 15 amino acids. CDR3 region: CASTPRGGSVDTQYF. In DNA, the CDR3 is TGTGCCAGCACCCCAAGGGGGGGTTCGGTAGATACGCAGTATTTT.

The rearrangement joins TRBV30 to TRBJ2-7; 9 bases fit TRBD1. The ends lost 1 base at V and 5 bases at J; junction bases unmatched: 6. The CDR3 is 14 amino acids. Germline-derived CDR1 and CDR2 are GTSNPN and SVGIG (reference sequence). In DNA, the CDR3 is TGTGCCTGGAGTGGGGGACAGGGCAAGGACGAGCAGTACTTC. This codes for CAWSGGQGKDEQYF.

The chain combines TRBV5-4 with TRBJ1-4; no clear D gene. The ends were cut back, 0 bases at V and 7 bases at J, with 22 bases in the middle. The CDR3 has 18 residues. Germline V gene data show CDR1 as SGHNT and CDR2 as YYREEE (reference sequence). CDR3: CASSLGGIGDRGSEKLFF. The CDR3 coding sequence is TGTGCCAGCAGCTTGGGCGGTATCGGTGACCGGGGAAGTGAAAAACTGTTTTTT.

The rearrangement joins TRBV6-5 to TRBJ2-1, with 7 bases lining up with TRBD1. Germline assignment: CDR1 MNHEY and CDR2 SVGAGI. V was pared by 6 bases and J by 3 bases, with 8 bases of the junction left unmatched. The CDR3 has 15 amino acids. CDR3 sequence (DNA): TGTGCCAGCAGCCGAGCGACAGGGTTCTACAATGAGCAGTTCTTC. It codes for CASSRATGFYNEQFF.